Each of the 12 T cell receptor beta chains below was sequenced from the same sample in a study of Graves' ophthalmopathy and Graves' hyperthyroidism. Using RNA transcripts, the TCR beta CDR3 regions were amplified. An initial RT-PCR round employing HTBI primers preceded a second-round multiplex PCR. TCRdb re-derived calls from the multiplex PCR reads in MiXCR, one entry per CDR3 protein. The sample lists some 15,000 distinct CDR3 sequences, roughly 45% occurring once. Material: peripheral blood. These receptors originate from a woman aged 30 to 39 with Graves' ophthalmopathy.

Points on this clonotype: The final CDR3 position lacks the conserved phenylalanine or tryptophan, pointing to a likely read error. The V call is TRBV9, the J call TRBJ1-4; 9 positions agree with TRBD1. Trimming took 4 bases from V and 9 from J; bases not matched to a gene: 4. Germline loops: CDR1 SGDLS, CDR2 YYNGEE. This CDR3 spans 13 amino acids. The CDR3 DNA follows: TGTGCCAGCAGCTCAGGACAGGGGAAAAAACTGTTTTGT. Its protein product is CASSSGQGKKLFC.

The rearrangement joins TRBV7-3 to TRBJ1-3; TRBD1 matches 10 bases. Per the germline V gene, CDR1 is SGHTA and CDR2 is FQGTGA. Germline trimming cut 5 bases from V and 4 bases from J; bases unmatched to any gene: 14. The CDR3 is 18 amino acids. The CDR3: CASSTTGTGALAGNTIYF. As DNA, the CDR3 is TGTGCCAGCAGCACGACCGGGACAGGGGCCCTGGCCGGAAACACCATATATTTT.

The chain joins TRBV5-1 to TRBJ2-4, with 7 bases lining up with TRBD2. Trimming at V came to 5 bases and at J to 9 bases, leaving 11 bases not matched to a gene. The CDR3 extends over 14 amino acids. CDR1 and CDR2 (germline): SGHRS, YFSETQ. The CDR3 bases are TGCGCCAGCAGTGGTTTAGAGGGGAGGGCCATTCAGTACTTC. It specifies CASSGLEGRAIQYF. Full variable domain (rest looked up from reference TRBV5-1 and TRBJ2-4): KAGVTQTPRYLIKTRGQQVTLSCSPISGHRSVSWYQQTPGQGLQFLFEYFSETQRNKGNFPGRFSGRQFSNSRSEMNVSTLELGDSALYLCASSGLEGRAIQYFGAGTRLSVL.

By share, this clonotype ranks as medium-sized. CDR3 nucleotide sequence: TGTGCCACCAGCAGAGTCTCAGACACCGGGGAGCTGTTTTTT. Translated: CATSRVSDTGELFF. This chain connects TRBV15 to TRBJ2-2; no clear D. This CDR3 has 14 residues. Trimming shortened V by 1 base and J by 3 bases, and 6 bases separated the two germline ends. CDR1 is LNHNV, CDR2 YYDKDF, per germline (reference sequence).

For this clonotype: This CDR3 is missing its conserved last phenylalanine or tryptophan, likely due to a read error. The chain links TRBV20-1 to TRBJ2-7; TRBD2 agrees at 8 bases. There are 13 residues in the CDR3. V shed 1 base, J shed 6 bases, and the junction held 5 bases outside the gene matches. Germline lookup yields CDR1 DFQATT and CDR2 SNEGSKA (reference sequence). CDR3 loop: CSARAGGGGEQYY. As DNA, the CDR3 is TGCAGTGCTAGAGCCGGGGGGGGTGGCGAGCAGTACTAC.

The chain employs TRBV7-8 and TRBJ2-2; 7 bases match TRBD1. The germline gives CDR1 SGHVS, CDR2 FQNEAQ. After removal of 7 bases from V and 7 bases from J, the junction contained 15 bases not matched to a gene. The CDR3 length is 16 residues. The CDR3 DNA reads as TGTGCCAGCACCCGACAGGGCCTCTCCTACGACGGGGAGCTGTTTTTT. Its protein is CASTRQGLSYDGELFF.

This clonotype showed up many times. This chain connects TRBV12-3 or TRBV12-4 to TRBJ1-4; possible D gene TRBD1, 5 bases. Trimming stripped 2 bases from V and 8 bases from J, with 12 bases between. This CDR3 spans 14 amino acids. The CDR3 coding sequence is TGTGCCAGCAGTTTATCGCAGGGATCCGAAAAACTGTTTTTT. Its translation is CASSLSQGSEKLFF.

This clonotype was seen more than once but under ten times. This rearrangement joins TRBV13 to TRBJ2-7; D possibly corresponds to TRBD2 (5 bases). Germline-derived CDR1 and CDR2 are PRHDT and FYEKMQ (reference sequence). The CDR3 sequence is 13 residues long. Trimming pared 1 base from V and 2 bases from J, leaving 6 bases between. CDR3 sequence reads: CASSLAGTYEQYF. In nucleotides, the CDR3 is TGTGCCAGCAGCTTAGCGGGGACCTACGAGCAGTACTTC.

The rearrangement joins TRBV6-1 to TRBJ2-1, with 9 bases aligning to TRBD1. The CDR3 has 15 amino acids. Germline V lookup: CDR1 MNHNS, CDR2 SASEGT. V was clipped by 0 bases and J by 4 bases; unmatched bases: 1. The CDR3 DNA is TGTGCCAGCAGTGAAGCGACAGGGGGGTACAATGAGCAGTTCTTC. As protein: CASSEATGGYNEQFF.

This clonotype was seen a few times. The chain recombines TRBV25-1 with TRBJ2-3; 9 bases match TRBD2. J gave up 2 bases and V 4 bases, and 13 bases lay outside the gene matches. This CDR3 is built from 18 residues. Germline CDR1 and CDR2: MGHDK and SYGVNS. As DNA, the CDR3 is TGTGCCAGCAGTGGCGTACTGGCGGGAGGGCCAAACACAGATACGCAGTATTTT. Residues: CASSGVLAGGPNTDTQYF.

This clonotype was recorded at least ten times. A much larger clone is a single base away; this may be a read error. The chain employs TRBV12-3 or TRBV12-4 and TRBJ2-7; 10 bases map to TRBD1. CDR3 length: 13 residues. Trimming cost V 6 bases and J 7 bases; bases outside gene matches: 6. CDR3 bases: TGTGCCAGCAGCCCCGGGACAGGGGAGGAGCAGTACGTC. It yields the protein CASSPGTGEEQYV.

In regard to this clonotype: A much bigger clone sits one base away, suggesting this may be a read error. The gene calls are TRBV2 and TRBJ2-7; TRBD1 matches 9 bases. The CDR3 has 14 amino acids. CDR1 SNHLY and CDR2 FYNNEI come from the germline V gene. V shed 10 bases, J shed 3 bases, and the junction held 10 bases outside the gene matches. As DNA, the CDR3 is TGTGCCATCAGAGCCACAGGGGGCAGCTACGAGCAGTACTTC. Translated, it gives CAIRATGGSYEQYF.